The clone carrying this T cell receptor beta chain was counted once. Using immunoSEQ multiplex PCR, the repertoire was profiled, and TCRdb retains in-frame clones only, with some absent. The table includes fewer than 25,000 clones, 86% detected once. The CDR3 consists of 13 residues. The V end lost 0 bases, the J end lost 10 bases, and 11 bases lay between the germline ends. Germline V gives CDR1 SGDLS, CDR2 YYNGEE. This sample is drawn from a study of OX40 agonist ivuxolimab in advanced cancers. The specimen was CD4+ or CD8+ T cells sorted from blood, collected in a trial of the OX40 agonist ivuxolimab. J is TRBJ2-1 and V is TRBV9, with D unresolved. The TCR was taken from an adult with an advanced solid tumor such as melanoma, head and neck, liver or kidney cancer. The CDR3 nucleotides are TGTGCCAGCAGCGTAGGCCGGGCTGGCGAGCAGTTCTTC. Translating gives CASSVGRAGEQFF.